These 30 T cell receptor beta chains were all obtained from the same sample, sequenced in a study of T cell responses to AZD1222 COVID-19 vaccine. Sequencing used immunoSEQ multiplex PCR; TCRdb keeps in-frame clones, though not all of them. Of around 120,000 clones detected, 88% appear once; the ten largest clones hold around 9.6%. The material sequenced was peripheral blood, taken on day 0 of AZD1222 vaccination. The receptor source for this set is an adult in good health.

CDR3 in amino acids: CASSHWGAGGQDSTQYF. The CDR3, as DNA: TGTGCCAGCAGCCACTGGGGGGCCGGGGGGCAAGATAGTACCCAGTACTTC. This rearrangement joins TRBV3-1 (or the pseudogene TRBV3-2) to TRBJ2-5, with D perhaps TRBD2 (7 bases). Germline CDR1 and CDR2: LGHDT and YNNKEL (reference sequence). V was pared by 3 bases and J by 8 bases, with 25 bases between. There are 17 residues in the CDR3.

The rearrangement joins TRBV4-1 to TRBJ1-5; D is unresolved. The CDR3 loop spans 14 amino acids. Trimming cost V 4 bases and J 6 bases, with 13 bases left between them. Germline CDR1 and CDR2: MGHRA and YSYEKL. CDR3 nucleotide sequence: TGCGCCAGCAGCCCGGGCCCGGGTTTTCAGCCCCAGCATTTT. Translated, it gives CASSPGPGFQPQHF.

The J gene is TRBJ1-3, the V gene TRBV3-1 (or the pseudogene TRBV3-2), with a weak D call TRBD1 (5 bases). The CDR3 covers 16 residues. From germline, CDR1 is LGHDT and CDR2 YNNKEL (reference sequence). V was clipped by 4 bases and J by 0 bases, with 13 bases between them. The CDR3 sequence is CASSRIQVSSGNTIYF. CDR3 nucleotides: TGTGCCAGCAGCCGCATACAGGTGAGCTCTGGAAACACCATATATTTT.

The chain carries TRBV6-5 and TRBJ1-1, with D maybe TRBD1 (6 bases). Germline CDR1 is MNHEY and CDR2 is SVGAGI. The CDR3 spans 12 residues. Trimming stripped 5 bases from V and 11 bases from J, with 15 bases between. The CDR3 DNA reads as TGTGCCAGCAGTCCCAGGGGTGTAACTGCTTTCTTT. It yields the protein CASSPRGVTAFF.

The chain couples TRBV9 to TRBJ1-1; D unclear. CDR3 length: 13 amino acids. The germline V gene has CDR1 SGDLS and CDR2 YYNGEE. Trimming took 0 bases from V and 10 from J, leaving 13 bases between them. The CDR3 loop is CASSVDNVGGAFF. The CDR3 nucleotides are TGTGCCAGCAGCGTAGATAATGTTGGAGGAGCTTTCTTT.

J is TRBJ1-5 and V is TRBV27; D is uncertain. V was clipped by 3 bases and J by 1 base, with 10 bases between them. The germline V gene encodes CDR1 MNHEY and CDR2 SMNVEV (reference sequence). CDR3 length: 15 residues. For the CDR3, the DNA is TGTGCCAGCAGTTTTAGCGGAGGGAGCAATCAGCCCCAGCATTTT. It yields the protein CASSFSGGSNQPQHF.

This clone was detected once. The J gene is TRBJ1-2, the V gene TRBV29-1; D is possibly TRBD1 (6 bases). The germline CDR1 and CDR2 sequences are SQVTM and ANQGSEA. The CDR3 is made up of 14 amino acids. The V gene lost 0 bases and the J gene lost 3 bases, with 11 bases spanning the gap. The CDR3 bases are TGCAGCGTTGAAGAAACAGGGAGGCACTATGGCTACACCTTC. Its protein is CSVEETGRHYGYTF.

The rearrangement joins TRBV6-2 or TRBV6-3 to TRBJ1-2; 10 nucleotides agree with TRBD1. Germline assignment: CDR1 MNHEY and CDR2 SVGEGT. The junction had 5 bases not matched to a gene; V was cut back by 5 bases and J by 5 bases. The CDR3 contains 14 residues. The CDR3 reads CASSRDRGFYGYTF. In DNA form, the CDR3 reads TGTGCCAGCAGTCGGGACAGGGGATTTTATGGCTACACCTTC.

The V call is TRBV7-6, the J call TRBJ2-1, with D uncertain. The germline gives CDR1 SGHVS, CDR2 FNYEAQ. CDR3 size: 14 residues. V gave up 3 bases and J gave up 0 bases, with 6 bases separating them. The CDR3, as DNA: TGTGCCAGCAGCTTGCTGAGCTCCTACAATGAGCAGTTCTTC. This codes for CASSLLSSYNEQFF.

The chain recombines TRBV6-5 with TRBJ1-6; 9 nucleotides agree with TRBD1. The trim removed 6 bases at V and 7 bases at J, leaving 7 bases unmatched. Germline assignment: CDR1 MNHEY and CDR2 SVGAGI. This CDR3 spans 15 amino acids. CDR3 sequence: CASRPQGAQNSPLHF. The DNA of the CDR3 is TGTGCCAGCAGGCCACAGGGGGCCCAAAATTCACCCCTCCACTTT.

The chain carries TRBV25-1 and TRBJ2-7; possibly TRBD1 or TRBD2 for D (6 bases each). The CDR3 extends over 12 amino acids. V was cut by 8 bases and J by 0 bases, with 8 bases left in between. Germline assignment: CDR1 MGHDK and CDR2 SYGVNS. The CDR3 region is CASGGGSYEQYF. The DNA for the CDR3 is TGTGCCAGCGGAGGGGGCTCCTACGAGCAGTACTTC.

V gene TRBV7-9 combines with J gene TRBJ2-5, with 10 bases aligning to TRBD1. Losses at the gene ends were 7 bases for V and 0 bases for J; bases not matched to a gene: 20. Germline values: CDR1 SEHNR, CDR2 FQNEAQ (reference sequence). The CDR3 runs 20 residues. The CDR3 reads CASNKLTGGSLASYQETQYF. Here the CDR3 DNA reads TGTGCCAGCAACAAACTGACAGGGGGCTCGTTAGCTTCGTACCAAGAGACCCAGTACTTC.

Here the CDR3 DNA reads TGCAGCGTTGACGGACTAGCGGGGAGCTTCTCCTACGAGCAGTACTTC. As protein: CSVDGLAGSFSYEQYF. The V and J genes are TRBV29-1 and TRBJ2-7; TRBD2 aligns across 12 bases. V shed 3 bases, J shed 0 bases, and the junction held 6 bases outside the gene matches. CDR1 and CDR2 (germline): SQVTM, ANQGSEA. The CDR3 contains 16 residues.

J is TRBJ2-6 and V is TRBV24-1; D not resolved. V lost 4 bases to trimming and J lost 1 base, with 10 bases between them. This CDR3 region has 16 residues. Germline V gene lookup returns CDR1 KGHDR and CDR2 SFDVKD. CDR3 residues: CATSEGAHSGANVLTF. The CDR3 DNA is TGTGCCACCAGTGAGGGTGCTCATTCTGGGGCCAACGTCCTGACTTTC.

The chain carries TRBV5-4 and TRBJ1-2; 7 bases are a match to TRBD1. The CDR3 covers 14 residues. The germline V gene has CDR1 SGHNT and CDR2 YYREEE (reference sequence). Germline trimming cut 3 bases from V and 2 bases from J; bases unmatched to any gene: 4. Written as DNA, the CDR3 is TGTGCCAGCAGCTCCTTACAGGGGAACTATGGCTACACCTTC. Translating it yields CASSSLQGNYGYTF.

The J gene is TRBJ2-7, the V gene TRBV10-2, with D perhaps matching TRBD1 (6 bases). Trimming stripped 2 bases from V and 3 bases from J, with 11 bases between. Germline values: CDR1 WSHSY, CDR2 SAAADI. The length of the CDR3 is 14 residues. This CDR3 is CASSEPGHRYEQYF. As DNA, the CDR3 is TGCGCCAGCAGTGAGCCGGGACATCGCTACGAGCAGTACTTC.

The genes are TRBV28 and TRBJ2-1; 7 bases are a match to TRBD1. Trimming removed 9 bases from V and 0 bases from J; junction bases left unmatched: 8. Germline V gene data show CDR1 as MDHEN and CDR2 as SYDVKM. The CDR3 runs to 15 residues. The CDR3 spells CASLPGGSSYNEQFF. The CDR3, as DNA: TGTGCCAGTCTCCCAGGGGGAAGCTCCTACAATGAGCAGTTCTTC.

The chain couples TRBV11-3 to TRBJ2-7; 10 bases are shared with TRBD2. This CDR3 spans 16 amino acids. Germline V lookup: CDR1 SGHNT, CDR2 YENEEA. The ends lost 1 base at V and 2 bases at J; junction bases unmatched: 5. CDR3 amino acids: CASSLGGLAGAYEQYF. In nucleotides, the CDR3 is TGTGCCAGCAGCTTAGGAGGCCTAGCGGGAGCCTACGAGCAGTACTTC.

V is TRBV5-1 and J is TRBJ1-1; tentative D call: TRBD1 (6 bases). V was pared by 4 bases and J by 1 base, with 11 bases between. In germline, CDR1 is SGHRS, CDR2 YFSETQ. The CDR3 sequence is 14 residues long. The CDR3: CASSIGQPNTEAFF. CDR3 DNA sequence: TGCGCCAGCAGCATAGGACAGCCGAACACTGAAGCTTTCTTT.

V gene TRBV5-4 combines with J gene TRBJ2-1; 9 positions agree with TRBD1. Germline CDR1 reads SGHNT; CDR2 reads YYREEE (reference sequence). The junction had 5 bases not matched to a gene; V was cut back by 4 bases and J by 3 bases. This CDR3 contains 15 residues. This CDR3 reads CASSTAGQGYNEQFF. CDR3 coding DNA: TGTGCCAGCAGCACGGCGGGACAGGGCTACAATGAGCAGTTCTTC.

The genes are TRBV25-1 and TRBJ1-2, with 9 bases lining up with TRBD1. Germline V gives CDR1 MGHDK, CDR2 SYGVNS. The CDR3 contains 18 residues. V was pared by 1 base and J by 2 bases, with 11 bases of the junction left unmatched. In DNA, the CDR3 is TGTGCCAGCAGTGAATTCTCAGGACAGGGGAGTGGAAACTATGGCTACACCTTC. This translates into CASSEFSGQGSGNYGYTF.

The genes are TRBV28 and TRBJ2-3, with a tentative D call TRBD1 (6 bases). The ends were cut back, 10 bases at V and 5 bases at J, with 16 bases in the middle. The CDR3 extends over 13 amino acids. Germline V lookup: CDR1 MDHEN, CDR2 SYDVKM. CDR3 region: CATYTGTGDTQYF. CDR3 nucleotides: TGTGCCACCTATACAGGGACCGGAGATACGCAGTATTTT.

In nucleotides, the CDR3 is TGTGCTAGTGGTTTGGTAGAGGGGCTGGGAAACATTCAGTACTTC. As protein: CASGLVEGLGNIQYF. The V gene is TRBV12-5, the J gene TRBJ2-4; the D call may be TRBD1 or TRBD2 (5 bases each). The germline V and J ends were trimmed by 0 bases and 6 bases, with 12 bases remaining between them. The germline CDR1 and CDR2 sequences are LGHNT and FRNRAP. The length of the CDR3 is 15 residues.

This clone was observed a single time. The V and J genes are TRBV6-1 and TRBJ2-7; 14 positions agree with TRBD2. Germline lookup yields CDR1 MNHNS and CDR2 SASEGT. The CDR3 has 16 amino acids. V shed 4 bases and J 8 bases; nucleotides not matched to a gene: 10. DNA of the CDR3: TGTGCCAGCAGTGCGGGGACTAGCGGGAGTACCATTAAGCAGTACTTC. This gives the protein CASSAGTSGSTIKQYF.

This clone was seen a handful of times. The V gene is TRBV5-8, the J gene TRBJ1-2, with no clear D. Germline V lookup: CDR1 SGHTS, CDR2 YDEGEE. The CDR3 runs to 14 residues. V was clipped by 1 base and J by 1 base, with 8 bases between them. The CDR3 sequence: CASSLWFSNYGYTF. CDR3 DNA sequence: TGTGCCAGCAGCTTGTGGTTCAGTAACTATGGCTACACCTTC.

The chain uses TRBV19 and TRBJ1-1; D is unresolved. CDR1 is LNHDA, CDR2 SQIVND, per germline (reference sequence). The CDR3 spans 14 residues. The V end lost 3 bases, the J end lost 7 bases, and 15 bases lay between the germline ends. CDR3 coding DNA: TGTGCCAGTAGTATTAGACCCGAACGGGTTGAAGCTTTCTTT. Amino acid sequence: CASSIRPERVEAFF. Filled out from reference TRBV19 and TRBJ1-1, the complete variable domain reads DGGITQSPKYLFRKEGQNVTLSCEQNLNHDAMYWYRQDPGQGLRLIYYSQIVNDFQKGDIAEGYSVSREKKESFPLTVTSAQKNPTAFYLCASSIRPERVEAFFGQGTRLTVV.

V and J are TRBV28 and TRBJ1-2; the match to TRBD1 covers 7 bases. Germline V CDR1 and CDR2: MDHEN, SYDVKM. The trim removed 6 bases at V and 2 bases at J, leaving 9 bases unmatched. The CDR3 spans 15 residues. This CDR3 is CASRRLGTANYGYTF. DNA of the CDR3: TGTGCCAGCAGGAGATTAGGGACAGCAAACTATGGCTACACCTTC.

This clone came up a few times. The rearrangement uses TRBV9 and TRBJ2-1, with 10 bases fitting TRBD2. CDR3 length: 15 residues. The junction had 5 bases not matched to a gene; V was cut back by 0 bases and J by 8 bases. The V gene's germline CDR1 is SGDLS and CDR2 YYNGEE. Here the CDR3 reads CASSVALAGVDEQFF. The DNA for the CDR3 is TGTGCCAGCAGCGTAGCGCTAGCGGGAGTGGATGAGCAGTTCTTC.

This clone came up once. The DNA for the CDR3 is TGCAGCGTTGCCAGGACACGCTCCTACGAGCAGTACTTC. Its translation: CSVARTRSYEQYF. The V and J genes are TRBV29-1 and TRBJ2-7; TRBD1 is a possible D gene (5 bases). Trimming took off 4 bases at V and 0 bases at J, with 10 bases between the two ends. The CDR3 covers 13 residues. Germline assignment: CDR1 SQVTM and CDR2 ANQGSEA.

The chain uses TRBV19 and TRBJ1-1, with 8 bases lining up with TRBD1. The ends lost 4 bases at V and 4 bases at J; junction bases unmatched: 5. The CDR3 has 14 residues. Germline values: CDR1 LNHDA, CDR2 SQIVND (reference sequence). The CDR3 nucleotides are TGTGCCAGTAGTACACAGGGGGGAGGCACTGAAGCTTTCTTT. It is translated as CASSTQGGGTEAFF.